This T cell receptor beta chain came from a study of immune evolution from preneoplasia to lung adenocarcinoma (TCRdb year 2021). As for the study more broadly: The study combined immune gene expression, TCR sequencing and multiplex immunofluorescence to profile immune contexture across lung adenocarcinoma precursors and invasive adenocarcinoma. A total of 50 to 55 patients contributed TCR sequencing data. The study reported that around 100 samples were used for TCR sequencing. Whole exome sequencing and methylation data from the same cohort of nodules were integrated with the immune data. Resected precursor lesions (AAH, AIS, MIA) and invasive adenocarcinomas were each compared against paired morphologically normal lung tissue. Sample size was based on specimen availability rather than a prior power calculation. In total, the cohort included approximately 53 patients with pulmonary nodules, all of whom underwent surgical resection. POLYSOLVER was used to infer Class I HLA alleles from exome data, while LOHHLA was used to detect allele-specific HLA loss. General study outcomes and caveats: The findings rested on association rather than direct causation, and larger cohorts with long-term follow-up and longitudinal biopsies were considered necessary. The highest clonality was observed in normal lung, whereas higher T cell density and diversity but lower clonality appeared to be present in later-stage lesions. Top T cell clone frequencies were highest in normal lung and appeared to decrease progressively from AAH through AIS, MIA and invasive adenocarcinoma. All patients were from Japan and China, so applicability to Western populations was uncertain.

A remark on this clone: There is no known antigen for this receptor. Within one base of it there is no much larger clone, and no base qualities were kept.

TCR beta CDR3 regions were sequenced from DNA using the immunoSEQ hsTCRbeta Kit. On the study's bioinformatics: The ImmunoSEQ Analyzer was used to analyse the TCR sequencing data. T cell clonality was calculated on productive rearrangements as 1 minus Pielou's evenness. The inverse Simpson index, applied to productive templates, was used to measure T cell diversity. T cell density was expressed as TCR beta template counts normalized to usable DNA, with usable DNA estimated by amplifying and sequencing housekeeping genes. TCR metrics were compared across histologic stages using two-sided Kruskal-Wallis tests. Not all clones reach the TCRdb copy of this immuneACCESS table, which keeps in-frame sequences only. Checked studies attribute under half of the gap to unresolved V genes and leave the rest unexplained. That table is the source of V, J and clone size, and D and trimming were worked out from the DNA. The sample contains about 4,600 clones, roughly four fifths of them found a single time. About an eighth of the sample goes to the ten largest clones.

The CDR3 starts with the cysteine, ends with the phenylalanine, and has 14 residues. Kept here is only the CDR3 DNA, which spans 42 bases and is read in frame from base 1. The V end gives up 2 bases and the J end 3 bases, leaving 4 bases in the junction not matched to a gene. CDR1 and CDR2, looked up from the germline V gene, are KGHSH and LQKENI. The patients had resection in Japan or China between the mid-2010s and the late 2010s. Histologic diagnosis of each case was confirmed independently by two lung cancer pathologists on H&E slides. DNA was isolated from FFPE tissue using the AllPrep DNA/RNA FFPE Kit.

This chain joins TRBV18 to TRBJ2-7; 7 central nucleotides agree with TRBD1. Sequences were obtained from FFPE normal lung tissue adjacent to the tumor. This sequence was found in a person between 45 and 75 years old with lung adenocarcinoma. This receptor has the CDR3 CASSPGQDDYEQYF. Read as DNA, the sequence is TGTGCCAGCTCACCAGGACAGGATGACTACGAGCAGTACTTC. With the rest looked up from the reference TRBV18 and TRBJ2-7 genes rather than sequenced, the full variable domain is NAGVMQNPRHLVRRRGQEARLRCSPMKGHSHVYWYRQLPEEGLKFMVYLQKENIIDESGMPKERFSAEFPKEGPSILRIQQVVRGDSAAYFCASSPGQDDYEQYFGPGTRLTVT.